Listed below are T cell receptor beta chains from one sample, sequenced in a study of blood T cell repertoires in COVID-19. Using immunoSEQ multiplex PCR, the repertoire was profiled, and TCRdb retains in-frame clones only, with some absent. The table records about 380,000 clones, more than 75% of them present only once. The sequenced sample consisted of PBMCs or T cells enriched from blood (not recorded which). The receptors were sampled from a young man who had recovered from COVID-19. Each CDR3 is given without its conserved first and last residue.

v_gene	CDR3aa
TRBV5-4	ASTYRGPVSGYT
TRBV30	AWSVYATNEKLF
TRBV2	AGSGTGNTEAF
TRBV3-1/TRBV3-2	ASSQTSGLVEQY
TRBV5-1	ASSVPSSTDTQY
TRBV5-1	ASSFRREATGELF
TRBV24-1	ATSDRTGNTGELF
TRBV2	ASRAGKGSYNSPLH
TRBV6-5	ASIRAGGNEQY
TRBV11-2	ASSLGQKETQY
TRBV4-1	ASSRAGSSGNTIY
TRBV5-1	ASSLAGVGKGSPLH
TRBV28	ASREGGTEAF
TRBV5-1	ASSSAVGVDGYT
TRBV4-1	ASSQAFSKGDTGELF
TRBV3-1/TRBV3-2	ASSETGHQPQH
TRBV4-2	ASSQEANEFNEQF
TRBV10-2	ASSAWTEGDGYT
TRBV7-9	ASSWGGSPEETQY
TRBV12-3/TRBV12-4	ASSLGTSQPQH
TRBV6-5	ATPSTFHDNEQF